One sample yielded the 17 T cell receptor beta chains listed below, sequenced in a study of CD8 T cells in Susac syndrome. Reverse transcription of roughly 0.45 to 1 ug RNA was performed with random hexamers. TCRdb ran MiXCR on the immunoSEQ multiplex PCR reads and lists one entry per CDR3 protein. The table has fewer than 90,000 distinct CDR3 sequences, 80% to 95% seen once; the top ten hold 0.45%. Sequencing was performed on CD8+ T cells from PBMCs. These receptors were obtained from a human donor with Susac syndrome.

This chain joins TRBV9 and TRBJ1-2, with TRBD1 as a possible D gene (6 bases). The germline V gene has CDR1 SGDLS and CDR2 YYNGEE. V shed 1 base and J shed 2 bases, with 15 bases lying between them. The CDR3 consists of 16 residues. The CDR3 spells CASSVSYLDSNYGYTF. The CDR3 coding sequence is TGTGCCAGCAGCGTATCTTATTTGGACAGCAACTATGGCTACACCTTC.

The CDR3 DNA reads as TGTGCCAGCTTTTCCTCGAGCTCCTACAATGAGCAGTTCTTC. This sequence encodes CASFSSSSYNEQFF. The genes are TRBV12-3 or TRBV12-4 and TRBJ2-1; no definite D call. The V gene lost 8 bases and the J gene lost 0 bases, with 11 bases spanning the gap. The CDR3 loop spans 14 amino acids.

This rearrangement joins TRBV6-1 to TRBJ1-4, with D possibly matching TRBD1 (5 bases). The germline V gene encodes CDR1 MNHNS and CDR2 SASEGT. The CDR3 runs to 15 residues. Deletions cut 6 bases from V and 3 bases from J, with 14 bases between. Written as DNA, the CDR3 is TGTGCCAGCAGCCCCTCGGGGGGATCTAATGAAAAACTGTTTTTT. Its translation: CASSPSGGSNEKLFF.

The J gene is TRBJ2-3, the V gene TRBV6-5, with 8 nucleotides matching TRBD1. The CDR3 has 14 amino acids. Germline CDR1 is MNHEY and CDR2 is SVGAGI. Trimming removed 10 bases from V and 11 bases from J; junction bases left unmatched: 17. The CDR3 region has the DNA TGTGCCACAGGCCGGACAGGGTATTGGGGTGAGCAGTATTTT. Its protein is CATGRTGYWGEQYF.

The chain recombines TRBV11-2 with TRBJ2-1; D perhaps matches TRBD2 (5 bases). Per the germline V gene, CDR1 is SGHAT and CDR2 is FQNNGV. Trimming took 5 bases from V and 10 from J, leaving 21 bases between them. This CDR3 region has 15 residues. The CDR3 nucleotides are TGTGCCAGCAGCAACCGAGGGCACCCAAACGGGGAGCAGTTCTTC. Translating it yields CASSNRGHPNGEQFF.

The chain employs TRBV12-3 or TRBV12-4 and TRBJ2-1; 11 bases are shared with TRBD2. The CDR3 extends over 15 amino acids. Trimming at V came to 1 base and at J to 9 bases, leaving 5 bases not matched to a gene. The CDR3 sequence is CASSLGLAGGGEQFF. The CDR3 DNA reads as TGTGCCAGCAGTTTAGGGCTAGCGGGAGGTGGTGAGCAGTTCTTC.

This sequence joins TRBV4-3 and TRBJ2-7; D not resolved. Trimming cost V 1 base and J 9 bases, with 7 bases left between them. Germline V gene lookup returns CDR1 LGHNA and CDR2 YSLEER. The CDR3 loop spans 11 amino acids. This CDR3 is CASSQGSRQYF. CDR3 nucleotide sequence: TGCGCCAGCAGCCAAGGATCACGGCAGTACTTC.

This clonotype was seen once. The V gene is TRBV19, the J gene TRBJ2-3; D remains unclear. The ends were cut back, 7 bases at V and 0 bases at J, with 17 bases in the middle. Germline CDR1 reads LNHDA; CDR2 reads SQIVND (reference sequence). This CDR3 has 16 amino acids. CDR3 region: CASTTGRQFSTDTQYF. The DNA for the CDR3 is TGTGCCAGTACCACTGGGCGGCAGTTTAGCACAGATACGCAGTATTTT.

This clonotype appeared once. The J gene is TRBJ2-1, the V gene TRBV20-1; D is uncertain. The V gene lost 3 bases and the J gene lost 3 bases, with 6 bases spanning the gap. The germline CDR1 and CDR2 sequences are DFQATT and SNEGSKA (reference sequence). CDR3 length: 12 residues. This CDR3 is CSASPNYNEQFF. The CDR3 DNA follows: TGCAGTGCTAGTCCAAACTACAATGAGCAGTTCTTC.

The chain has TRBV27 and TRBJ2-1, with a possible D match to TRBD2 (6 bases). Trimming took off 5 bases at V and 10 bases at J, with 18 bases between the two ends. Germline CDR1 MNHEY, CDR2 SMNVEV (reference sequence). This CDR3 contains 14 residues. In nucleotides, the CDR3 is TGTGCCAGCAGTCCCGCCGGGACTTTCCTCGAGCAGTTCTTC. Amino acid sequence: CASSPAGTFLEQFF.

This clonotype occurred once. The rearrangement links TRBV19 to TRBJ1-6, with TRBD1 as a possible D gene (5 bases). The CDR3 consists of 15 residues. CDR1 is LNHDA and CDR2 is SQIVND in the germline V gene (reference sequence). Trimming removed 3 bases from V and 7 bases from J, with 13 bases in between. The CDR3: CASSISGTSNSPLHF. The CDR3, as DNA: TGTGCCAGTAGTATCAGCGGGACCTCAAATTCACCCCTCCACTTT.

V usage is TRBV5-1 and J usage is TRBJ1-2, with D maybe TRBD1 (6 bases). The length of the CDR3 is 16 residues. Trimming took off 0 bases at V and 1 base at J, with 13 bases between the two ends. Germline V gives CDR1 SGHRS, CDR2 YFSETQ. The CDR3 reads CASSLARTDDNYGYTF. The CDR3 coding sequence is TGCGCCAGCAGCTTGGCCCGGACAGACGATAACTATGGCTACACCTTC.

This clonotype was observed a few times. V is TRBV6-1 and J is TRBJ2-3, with no clear D. Trimming shortened V by 6 bases and J by 0 bases, and 10 bases separated the two germline ends. Looked up from germline, CDR1 is MNHNS and CDR2 is SASEGT. The CDR3 spans 14 residues. CDR3 region: CASRSSFSTDTQYF. In nucleotides, the CDR3 is TGTGCCAGCAGATCCAGCTTTAGCACAGATACGCAGTATTTT.

This CDR3 is CASRGLAGGRAVYNEQFF. In DNA, the CDR3 is TGTGCCAGCAGGGGACTAGCGGGAGGAAGGGCGGTTTACAATGAGCAGTTCTTC. The chain is built from TRBV28 and TRBJ2-1; 15 nucleotides agree with TRBD2. J gave up 4 bases and V 6 bases, and 10 bases lay outside the gene matches. The CDR3 sequence is 18 residues long. In germline, CDR1 is MDHEN, CDR2 SYDVKM.

The chain uses TRBV6-6 and TRBJ1-1, with 9 bases aligning to TRBD1. V shed 1 base and J 7 bases; nucleotides not matched to a gene: 7. From germline, CDR1 is MNHNY and CDR2 SVGAGI (reference sequence). This CDR3 region has 15 residues. The CDR3 DNA reads as TGTGCCAGCAGTTACTTGGGGGACAGGGTTGGTGAAGCTTTCTTT. Its protein is CASSYLGDRVGEAFF.

In DNA, the CDR3 is TGCAGCGTCCCGACCCAGACAGGGGGAGTAAGCTATGGCTACACCTTC. It is translated as CSVPTQTGGVSYGYTF. The chain links TRBV29-1 to TRBJ1-2, with 9 bases fitting TRBD1. The V gene end was trimmed by 6 bases and the J gene end by 4 bases; junction bases not matched to a gene: 15. This CDR3 is built from 16 residues. Germline-derived CDR1 and CDR2 are SQVTM and ANQGSEA.

CDR3 region: CSVDGGWGTEAFF. The CDR3 region has the DNA TGCAGCGTTGACGGGGGCTGGGGCACTGAAGCTTTCTTT. The V call is TRBV29-1, the J call TRBJ1-1, with D perhaps matching TRBD1 (6 bases). The CDR3 sequence is 13 residues long. Deletions cut 3 bases from V and 4 bases from J, with 12 bases between. The V gene's germline CDR1 is SQVTM and CDR2 ANQGSEA.